This T cell receptor beta chain was captured in a study of naive and memory T cell subsets. The library had UMIs added by 3' ligation of an oligonucleotide to TCR cDNA. Adult healthy volunteers gave 2.5 ml peripheral blood for whole-blood RNA. As concerns this clonotype: Its cognate antigen is unknown.

Ligated cDNA underwent four rounds of PCR with nested alpha and beta constant region primers and SP2. One entry per CDR3 protein, called by TCRdb with MiXCR from the 5' RACE reads. This sample has 55,000 to 65,000 distinct CDR3 sequences, with 8% found just once. Study-level findings and limits: Potentially, T cell activation and differentiation skew this RNA-based measurement.

The source is a female donor in good health.

CDR3: CASSLGDTRSPYGYTF. CDR3 in DNA: TGTGCCAGCAGCTTAGGGGACACTCGTTCACCCTATGGCTACACCTTC. The chain employs TRBV7-8 and TRBJ1-2; perhaps TRBD1 as D (6 bases). The V gene lost 1 base and the J gene lost 4 bases, with 16 bases spanning the gap. This CDR3 has 16 amino acids. Looked up from germline, CDR1 is SGHVS and CDR2 is FQNEAQ.